This TCR beta chain originates from a study of blood T cell repertoires in COVID-19. Study as a whole: T cells, B-cell-depleted T cells, or PBMCs provided the cDNA or gDNA that served as material.

The CDR3 loop spans 13 amino acids. Germline CDR1 and CDR2: MGHDK and SYGVNS. The V and J ends lost 7 bases and 6 bases respectively, with 12 bases between them. The age range of participants was 18 to 89 years, with residence in roughly 25 US areas. Original processing methods: Scientists estimated how many nucleated cells there were by amplifying reference gene primers. TCRdb keeps only in-frame clones here, not all; method: immunoSEQ multiplex PCR. Clone size and V and J calls were adopted from that table, with D and trimming inferred from the DNA. The data show approximately 200,000 clones, approximately 83% seen once. In this sample, this clone turned up once.

The sample consisted of PBMCs or T cells enriched from blood (not recorded which). The clonotype comes from a middle-aged woman with acute COVID-19. The J gene is TRBJ2-2, the V gene TRBV25-1, with a possible D match to TRBD1 (6 bases). The CDR3 here is CASTPGQPGELFF. DNA for the CDR3: TGTGCCAGCACCCCCGGACAGCCCGGGGAGCTGTTTTTT. Drawing the rest from reference TRBV25-1 and TRBJ2-2, the complete variable domain is EADIYQTPRYLVIGTGKKITLECSQTMGHDKMYWYQQDPGMELHLIHYSYGVNSTEKGDLSSESTVSRIRTEHFPLTLESARPSHTSQYLCASTPGQPGELFFGEGSRLTVL.